The clone carrying this TCR beta chain showed up just once. The sample originates from a study of OX40 agonist ivuxolimab in advanced cancers. Clones were sequenced by immunoSEQ multiplex PCR, and TCRdb holds only the in-frame ones, with some missing. This table has 70,000 or so clones, around 87% appearing once. The sample in question was CD4+ or CD8+ T cells sorted from blood, obtained in a trial of the OX40 agonist ivuxolimab. The TCR was taken from an adult with an advanced solid tumor such as melanoma, head and neck, liver or kidney cancer.

In DNA form, the CDR3 reads TGTGCCAGCAGTTTTGGGTTTCGTGAAAAACTGTTTTTT. Protein sequence: CASSFGFREKLFF. The chain recombines TRBV28 with TRBJ1-4; no clear D gene. V shed 3 bases and J shed 7 bases, with 9 bases lying between them. The CDR3 sequence is 13 residues long. Germline V lookup: CDR1 MDHEN, CDR2 SYDVKM. Full variable domain (remainder filled in from reference TRBV28 and TRBJ1-4): DVKVTQSSRYLVKRTGEKVFLECVQDMDHENMFWYRQDPGLGLRLIYFSYDVKMKEKGDIPEGYSVSREKKERFSLILESASTNQTSMYLCASSFGFREKLFFGSGTQLSVL.